This TCR beta chain emerged from a study of blood T cell repertoires in COVID-19. Per the original data handling: By means of reference gene primer amplification, nucleated cell counts were estimated. The repertoire was sequenced with immunoSEQ multiplex PCR; TCRdb's copy has only in-frame clones and lacks some. That table gives V, J and clone size, and the DNA gave D and trimming. Of 360,000 or so clones detected, approximately 91% appear once; the ten largest clones hold approximately 0.93%. This CDR3 is built from 16 residues. V was cut by 3 bases and J by 4 bases, with 15 bases left in between. Germline loops: CDR1 MNHEY, CDR2 SMNVEV (reference sequence). In its sample, this clone was seen a few times.

V usage is TRBV27 and J usage is TRBJ2-2, with TRBD1 as a possible D gene (6 bases). The sequenced sample consisted of PBMCs or T cells enriched from blood (not recorded which). The sequence was collected from a young woman who had been exposed to COVID-19. This chain's CDR3 is CASSFAGVHGTGELFF. The CDR3 bases are TGTGCCAGCAGTTTTGCAGGGGTCCATGGCACCGGGGAGCTGTTTTTT.